This entry lists 20 T cell receptor beta chains sequenced from one sample in a study of T cells in Graves' hyperthyroidism and ophthalmopathy. Using RNA transcripts as the source, TCR beta CDR3 regions were amplified. The TCR CDR3 first-round RT-PCR relied on the HTBI primer set. TCRdb analysed the multiplex PCR reads with MiXCR anew, one entry per CDR3 protein. The data show almost 600,000 distinct CDR3 sequences, over 11% seen once. Sample: blood. Receptors were obtained from a woman in her twenties or thirties with Graves' hyperthyroidism that later progressed to Graves' ophthalmopathy.

About this clonotype: Since a much larger clone is just one base distant, this may be a read error. The chain links TRBV15 to TRBJ2-2; 7 nucleotides match TRBD1. The germline CDR1 and CDR2 sequences are LNHNV and YYDKDF (reference sequence). V lost 4 bases to trimming and J lost 2 bases; unmatched junction nucleotides: 4. This CDR3 region has 15 residues. Here the CDR3 DNA reads TGTGCCACCAGCATGGGGACAGTCAACACCGGGGAGCTGTTTTTT. It encodes CATSMGTVNTGELFF.

This clonotype turned up a few times. V and J are TRBV3-1 and TRBJ2-7; TRBD1 matches 9 bases. The CDR3 covers 20 residues. The V gene's germline CDR1 is LGHDT and CDR2 YNNKEL (reference sequence). Trimming cost V 1 base and J 2 bases; bases outside gene matches: 18. The CDR3 loop is CASSQVFQQGALNPTYEQYF. Written as DNA, the CDR3 is TGTGCCAGCAGCCAAGTTTTCCAACAGGGGGCCCTAAACCCCACCTACGAGCAGTACTTC.

This clonotype has ten or more counts. V and J are TRBV12-3 or TRBV12-4 and TRBJ2-1, with 7 bases that match TRBD2. V dropped 3 bases and J dropped 4; count of bases not matched to a gene: 6. The CDR3 totals 15 residues. The CDR3 is CASSFRAGMYNEQFF. In nucleotides, the CDR3 is TGTGCCAGCAGTTTTCGAGCGGGGATGTACAATGAGCAGTTCTTC.

The chain couples TRBV7-2 to TRBJ1-4, with D unclear. The CDR3 contains 15 residues. CDR1 and CDR2 from the germline V gene are SGHTA and FQGNSA. V lost 1 base, J lost 0 bases, and 6 bases lay in between. The CDR3 DNA follows: TGTGCCAGCAGCTTAGGCCGGACAACTAATGAAAAACTGTTTTTT. It encodes CASSLGRTTNEKLFF. The whole variable domain, remainder taken from reference TRBV7-2 and TRBJ1-4, is GAGVSQSPSNKVTEKGKDVELRCDPISGHTALYWYRQSLGQGLEFLIYFQGNSAPDKSGLPSDRFSAERTGGSVSTLTIQRTQQEDSAVYLCASSLGRTTNEKLFFGSGTQLSVL.

This clonotype was seen more than once but under ten times. It may be a read error: a sequence one base away is much more abundant. This chain joins TRBV27 and TRBJ2-1, with TRBD2 identical over 14 bases. This CDR3 has 16 residues. Germline CDR1 reads MNHEY; CDR2 reads SMNVEV (reference sequence). The DNA for the CDR3 is TGTGCCAGCAGTCCCATGGGACTAGCGGGAGTTTGGGAGCAGTCCTTC. Encoded protein: CASSPMGLAGVWEQSF.

This clonotype occurred a few times. V usage is TRBV19 and J usage is TRBJ2-7; no definite D call. Trimming took off 5 bases at V and 3 bases at J, with 11 bases between the two ends. The CDR3 sequence is 13 residues long. Germline CDR1 reads LNHDA; CDR2 reads SQIVND (reference sequence). The CDR3 DNA reads TGTGCCAGTAGTCCAAGGACCGGCTACGAGCAGTACTTC. This translates into CASSPRTGYEQYF.

V gene TRBV10-1 combines with J gene TRBJ2-3; D may be TRBD1 (6 bases). The V end lost 4 bases, the J end lost 4 bases, and 9 bases lay between the germline ends. Germline assignment: CDR1 WNHNN and CDR2 SYGVQD (reference sequence). This CDR3 spans 13 amino acids. The chain's CDR3 is CASSVQGADTQYF. The CDR3 DNA reads TGCGCCAGCAGTGTACAGGGTGCAGATACGCAGTATTTT.

The gene calls are TRBV6-1 and TRBJ2-1, with 9 nucleotides matching TRBD2. CDR1 and CDR2 (germline): MNHNS, SASEGT. This CDR3 has 16 residues. V shed 6 bases, J shed 5 bases, and the junction held 11 bases outside the gene matches. CDR3 DNA: TGTGCCAGCAGCCGACCGGGGGCGGGAGGGCACAATGAGCAGTTCTTC. As protein: CASSRPGAGGHNEQFF.

The genes are TRBV5-1 and TRBJ2-7, with 9 bases fitting TRBD1. CDR3 length: 16 amino acids. Germline V gene lookup returns CDR1 SGHRS and CDR2 YFSETQ. Losses at the gene ends were 0 bases for V and 6 bases for J; bases not matched to a gene: 10. The CDR3 DNA reads TGCGCCAGCAGCTTGGAAGGTTTCGGGACAGGGAGCGAGCAGTACTTC. It translates to CASSLEGFGTGSEQYF.

This clonotype was observed many times. V is TRBV27 and J is TRBJ1-1, with 8 bases identical to TRBD1. CDR1 MNHEY and CDR2 SMNVEV come from the germline V gene (reference sequence). There are 17 residues in the CDR3. J gave up 4 bases and V 2 bases, and 12 bases lay outside the gene matches. The CDR3 DNA reads TGTGCCAGCAGTTTACGAATGTCCCGGGACAGGAGCACTGAAGCTTTCTTT. Residues: CASSLRMSRDRSTEAFF.

This clonotype was recorded many times. The chain uses TRBV18 and TRBJ2-1; no firm D call. The V gene lost 3 bases and the J gene lost 8 bases, with 14 bases spanning the gap. Germline V gene data show CDR1 as KGHSH and CDR2 as LQKENI. The CDR3 has 14 residues. CDR3 DNA: TGTGCCAGCTCACCGTTATGGACCGAGGATGAGCAGTTCTTC. Its protein is CASSPLWTEDEQFF.

The CDR3 reads CSASHLGTSGINEQFF. The CDR3 nucleotides read TGCAGTGCTTCGCATCTCGGGACTAGCGGGATTAATGAGCAGTTCTTC. The V gene is TRBV20-1, the J gene TRBJ2-1; the match to TRBD2 covers 13 bases. V lost 5 bases, J lost 7 bases, and 11 bases stayed unmatched. CDR3 length: 16 residues. CDR1 and CDR2 (germline): DFQATT, SNEGSKA (reference sequence).

This clonotype was detected many times. V is TRBV28 and J is TRBJ1-4; D might be TRBD1 (6 bases). Trimming took off 6 bases at V and 8 bases at J, with 22 bases between the two ends. This CDR3 has 16 amino acids. From germline, CDR1 is MDHEN and CDR2 SYDVKM. The CDR3 sequence: CASSPGRREGGEKLFF. CDR3 nucleotide sequence: TGTGCCAGCAGCCCAGGTCGTAGGGAAGGGGGAGAAAAACTGTTTTTT.

This sequence joins TRBV11-2 and TRBJ1-1; maybe TRBD1 (6 bases). Germline V gene sequence: CDR1 SGHAT, CDR2 FQNNGV. Deletions cut 0 bases from V and 1 base from J, with 9 bases between. The CDR3 contains 15 residues. As DNA, the CDR3 is TGTGCCAGCAGCTTAGAACAGGGACGGAACACTGAAGCTTTCTTT. Protein: CASSLEQGRNTEAFF.

This clonotype has at least ten counts. J is TRBJ2-7 and V is TRBV12-5; TRBD1 agrees at 8 bases. V dropped 7 bases and J dropped 4; count of bases not matched to a gene: 12. The CDR3 extends over 15 amino acids. Germline V CDR1 and CDR2: LGHNT, FRNRAP. CDR3 sequence reads: CASAQGAPRGYEQYF. The CDR3, as DNA: TGTGCTAGTGCCCAGGGGGCGCCGAGGGGGTACGAGCAGTACTTC.

This clonotype was counted ten times or more. The CDR3 loop is CASSIGVSNNEQFF. The CDR3 nucleotides read TGTGCCAGTAGTATAGGTGTCAGCAACAATGAGCAGTTCTTC. The chain combines TRBV19 with TRBJ2-1; D is unclear. The CDR3 is 14 residues long. V gave up 1 base and J gave up 5 bases, with 9 bases separating them. Per germline, CDR1 LNHDA and CDR2 SQIVND (reference sequence).

This clonotype has a count of ten or more. The chain joins TRBV10-3 to TRBJ2-3; a weak D match, TRBD1 (6 bases). Looked up from germline, CDR1 is ENHRY and CDR2 is SYGVKD. The CDR3 extends over 16 amino acids. Trimming stripped 10 bases from V and 0 bases from J, with 20 bases between. The CDR3 is CATRTNRVDSTDTQYF. The CDR3 coding sequence is TGTGCCACCAGGACGAACAGGGTAGACAGCACAGATACGCAGTATTTT.

The chain couples TRBV19 to TRBJ1-2; D is ambiguous. Trimming left V 5 bases short and J 4 bases short, with 14 bases between. Germline V gene data show CDR1 as LNHDA and CDR2 as SQIVND (reference sequence). The CDR3 sequence is 14 residues long. The CDR3 DNA follows: TGTGCCAGTAGTGAGGAGCCAACCCGCTATGGCTACACCTTC. It yields the protein CASSEEPTRYGYTF.

This clonotype appeared many times. The chain uses TRBV19 and TRBJ1-1; D call uncertain. CDR3 length: 13 residues. V shed 7 bases and J shed 0 bases, with 9 bases lying between them. Germline CDR1 is LNHDA and CDR2 is SQIVND (reference sequence). The DNA for the CDR3 is TGTGCCAGTACTATGACACTGAACACTGAAGCTTTCTTT. Its translation is CASTMTLNTEAFF.

This clonotype occurred a few times. This chain links TRBV12-3 or TRBV12-4 with TRBJ2-2; no clear D gene. Trimming removed 1 base at V and 7 bases at J, with 4 bases between. The CDR3 spans 12 residues. Here the CDR3 reads CASSLEVGELFF. For the CDR3, the DNA is TGTGCCAGCAGTTTAGAGGTCGGGGAGCTGTTTTTT.